Listed below are T cell receptor beta chains from one sample, sequenced in a study of Ad26.COV2.S vaccination and SARS-CoV-2 variants. Clones were sequenced by immunoSEQ multiplex PCR, and TCRdb holds only the in-frame ones, with some missing. The repertoire holds 400,000 to 450,000 clones, roughly 90% seen once, with about 1.7% in the top ten. The source material was peripheral blood, sampled in a trial of Ad26.COV2.S vaccine versus placebo. These TCRs come from a person between 18 and 65 years old who received the Ad26.COV2.S COVID-19 vaccine or a placebo. The CDR3 runs from the conserved cysteine through the conserved F or W. A D gene is named only where the DNA matches it firmly. Not all rows give a size; the values are once, few, many and, for expanded clones, a class.

V	D	J	size	CDR3	DNA
TRBV6-5	-	TRBJ2-1	-	CASSYGFSGGNEQFF	TGTGCCAGCAGTTACGGGTTTAGCGGAGGCAATGAGCAGTTCTTC
TRBV27	TRBD1	TRBJ2-7	-	CASSRRTGAFYEQYF	TGTGCCAGCAGTCGCCGGACAGGGGCCTTCTACGAGCAGTACTTC
TRBV30	TRBD1	TRBJ2-3	-	CAWSVWGTGEDTQYF	TGTGCCTGGAGTGTATGGGGGACAGGGGAAGATACGCAGTATTTT
TRBV7-9	-	TRBJ1-5	-	CASSLRDPQPQHF	TGTGCCAGCAGCTTACGGGATCCTCAGCCCCAGCATTTT
TRBV5-6	-	TRBJ2-3	once	CASSRTTTDTQYF	TGTGCCAGCAGCCGAACGACCACAGATACGCAGTATTTT
TRBV7-9	-	TRBJ2-6	once	CASGIQMSSGANVLTF	TGTGCCAGCGGGATTCAAATGAGCTCTGGGGCCAACGTCCTGACTTTC
TRBV3-1/TRBV3-2	-	TRBJ1-5	-	CASSQGGAGGSNQPQHF	TGTGCCAGCAGCCAAGGGGGCGCGGGGGGGAGCAATCAGCCCCAGCATTTT
TRBV28	-	TRBJ1-2	-	CASSVGQFYGYTF	TGTGCCAGCAGTGTCGGACAGTTCTATGGCTACACCTTC
TRBV27	TRBD2	TRBJ2-7	-	CASSLSSGGSYEQYF	TGTGCCAGCAGTTTATCTAGCGGGGGCTCCTACGAGCAGTACTTC
TRBV30	-	TRBJ1-5	-	CAWSVYCRICFGNQPQHF	TGTGCCTGGAGTGTATATTGTAGGATCTGTTTCGGCAATCAGCCCCAGCATTTT
TRBV6-2/TRBV6-3	-	TRBJ2-5	-	CASSYSRGRQETQYF	TGTGCCAGCAGTTACTCGCGGGGGCGCCAAGAGACCCAGTACTTC
TRBV29-1	-	TRBJ1-3	few	CSVEREAGNTIYF	TGCAGCGTCGAGAGGGAGGCTGGAAACACCATATATTTT
TRBV7-8	-	TRBJ2-1	-	CASSLNLDSSYNEQFF	TGTGCCAGCAGCTTAAATCTCGACAGCTCCTACAATGAGCAGTTCTTC
TRBV2	-	TRBJ1-2	-	CASLSPGTLGFNYGYTF	TGTGCCAGCTTGAGCCCCGGGACCCTAGGATTTAACTATGGCTACACCTTC
TRBV2	-	TRBJ1-1	-	CASRRQAEAFF	TGTGCCAGCAGAAGACAGGCTGAAGCTTTCTTT
TRBV7-2	-	TRBJ2-7	-	CASSSGGTSYEQYF	TGTGCCAGCAGCTCAGGGGGGACCTCCTACGAGCAGTACTTC
TRBV30	-	TRBJ2-1	-	CAWSGDSYNEQFF	TGTGCCTGGAGTGGGGACTCCTACAATGAGCAGTTCTTC
TRBV4-1	TRBD1	TRBJ1-4	-	CASSQGRAGGIEKLFF	TGCGCCAGCAGCCAGGGCCGGGCAGGGGGTATTGAAAAACTGTTTTTT
TRBV6-2/TRBV6-3	TRBD1	TRBJ2-5	-	CASSYALDRGRQETQYF	TGTGCCAGCAGTTACGCTCTGGACAGGGGCCGACAAGAGACCCAGTACTTC
TRBV19	-	TRBJ1-2	-	CASSMNNNYGYTF	TGTGCCAGTAGTATGAACAACAACTATGGCTACACCTTC
TRBV28	-	TRBJ1-2	once	CASSPPSKGVDGYTF	TGTGCCAGCAGCCCGCCCTCCAAGGGGGTTGATGGCTACACCTTC
TRBV5-1	-	TRBJ2-7	-	CASSPQKGGIFYEQYF	TGCGCCAGCAGCCCACAAAAGGGTGGGATTTTCTACGAGCAGTACTTC
TRBV18	-	TRBJ2-5	-	CASSPGAGKETQYF	TGTGCCAGCTCACCAGGTGCAGGGAAAGAGACCCAGTACTTC
TRBV7-2	-	TRBJ1-6	-	CASSQGTQGRGYDSPLHF	TGTGCCAGCAGCCAGGGGACACAGGGCCGGGGATATGATTCACCCCTCCACTTT
TRBV18	TRBD1	TRBJ2-5	-	CASSTPGQLQETQYF	TGTGCCAGCTCAACCCCGGGACAGCTCCAAGAGACCCAGTACTTC
TRBV7-2	TRBD2	TRBJ2-1	-	CASSLARIGGGIYNEQFF	TGTGCCAGCAGCTTAGCCCGGATTGGCGGGGGGATTTACAATGAGCAGTTCTTC
TRBV25-1	-	TRBJ1-1	-	CASSGLLGGHTEAFF	TGTGCCAGCAGTGGGCTCCTAGGGGGTCACACTGAAGCTTTCTTT
TRBV27	-	TRBJ1-4	once	CASSDRSGPLQAGTNEKLFF	TGTGCCAGCAGTGATAGATCGGGCCCCCTTCAGGCAGGAACTAATGAAAAACTGTTTTTT
TRBV12-3/TRBV12-4	-	TRBJ2-2	-	CASYTTDTGELFF	TGTGCCAGCTATACCACGGACACCGGGGAGCTGTTTTTT
TRBV3-1/TRBV3-2	TRBD1	TRBJ2-1	once	CASRGGRGGSSYNEQFF	TGTGCCAGCAGGGGCGGACGAGGGGGCTCCTCCTACAATGAGCAGTTCTTC
TRBV6-5	-	TRBJ2-5	-	CASRTGYWETQYF	TGTGCCAGCAGAACAGGGTATTGGGAGACCCAGTACTTC
TRBV29-1	-	TRBJ2-3	-	CSVEDLESTDTQYF	TGCAGCGTTGAAGATCTTGAGAGCACAGATACGCAGTATTTT
TRBV19	-	TRBJ1-3	-	CASSMGDRQASGNTIYF	TGTGCCAGTAGTATGGGAGACAGACAAGCTTCTGGAAACACCATATATTTT
TRBV4-1	-	TRBJ2-5	-	CASSQGGYMVAETQYF	TGCGCCAGCAGCCAAGGGGGGTACATGGTGGCAGAGACCCAGTACTTC
TRBV27	TRBD1	TRBJ1-4	-	CASRDLQGASEKLFF	TGTGCCAGCAGAGACTTACAGGGGGCGAGTGAAAAACTGTTTTTT
TRBV11-3	TRBD1	TRBJ2-2	-	CASSVGQGVFTGELFF	TGTGCCAGCAGCGTGGGACAGGGGGTCTTCACCGGGGAGCTGTTTTTT
TRBV2	-	TRBJ1-2	-	CASSVRAKGYTF	TGTGCCAGCAGTGTCAGGGCAAAAGGCTACACCTTC
TRBV4-1	TRBD1	TRBJ2-2	-	CASSPLTGTGTGELFF	TGCGCCAGCAGCCCCTTGACAGGGACGGGCACCGGGGAGCTGTTTTTT
TRBV4-3	TRBD1	TRBJ2-7	-	CASSYQAGQGAYEQYF	TGCGCCAGCAGCTACCAAGCGGGACAGGGGGCGTACGAGCAGTACTTC
TRBV21-1	-	TRBJ2-5	once	CASSKPGWSGEETQYF	TGTGCCAGCAGCAAACCCGGTTGGTCGGGGGAAGAGACCCAGTACTTC
TRBV7-2	TRBD2	TRBJ2-5	-	CASSLVEGLAGAETQYF	TGTGCCAGCAGCTTAGTAGAGGGGCTAGCGGGGGCAGAGACCCAGTACTTC
TRBV7-2	TRBD2	TRBJ2-5	-	CASSLSPVSGGQAGTQYF	TGTGCCAGCAGCTTATCCCCCGTGTCGGGGGGGCAGGCCGGGACCCAGTACTTC